These T cell receptor beta chains were read from a single sample in a study of cytomegalovirus exposure and HLA in healthy donors. Some clones are missing from TCRdb's copy, which holds only in-frame ones; the method was immunoSEQ multiplex PCR. The sample yields 310,000 or so clones, around nine tenths seen once. The sample consisted of PBMCs. These receptors came from a woman aged 18-29 years in good health and CMV-seronegative. CDR3s include the opening cysteine and the closing phenylalanine or tryptophan. The order of the fields is clone size, V gene, J gene, CDR3 protein. Clone size is shown for a subset of rows, as once, few, many or a class of expanded clone.

size: .
V: TRBV16
J: TRBJ1-1
CDR3: CASSHLGQGEAFF

size: .
V: TRBV5-6
J: TRBJ1-5
CDR3: CASSQQGARGTQPQHF

size: .
V: TRBV10-3
J: TRBJ1-3
CDR3: CAISAPTVGGNTIYF

size: .
V: TRBV7-9
J: TRBJ2-3
CDR3: CASSLGASGSTDTQYF

size: .
V: TRBV5-6
J: TRBJ1-6
CDR3: CASSHFGQGKGGSPLHF

size: .
V: TRBV19
J: TRBJ1-4
CDR3: CASSETVATNEKLFF

size: .
V: TRBV19
J: TRBJ1-1
CDR3: CASSKSTGVNTEAFF

size: .
V: TRBV18
J: TRBJ1-5
CDR3: CASSPPGGQPQHF

size: once
V: TRBV6-5
J: TRBJ1-1
CDR3: CASSSQTGSEAFF

size: .
V: TRBV19
J: TRBJ2-7
CDR3: CASSPRTGTYEQYF

size: .
V: TRBV4-1
J: TRBJ1-1
CDR3: CASSPGQGKYETAARAFF

size: .
V: TRBV27
J: TRBJ2-7
CDR3: CASSLSWRGTGGYEQYF

size: .
V: TRBV2
J: TRBJ1-2
CDR3: CASILGQGNWYGYTF

size: .
V: TRBV7-3
J: TRBJ1-4
CDR3: CASSESGAGDEKLFF

size: few
V: TRBV9
J: TRBJ1-1
CDR3: CASSPQGSLNTEAFF

size: once
V: TRBV2
J: TRBJ1-5
CDR3: CASSPTLGTGAYSNQPQHF

size: .
V: TRBV30
J: TRBJ1-3
CDR3: CAWSGTGGISGGNTIYF

size: .
V: TRBV14
J: TRBJ1-1
CDR3: CASSQGWAVDTEAFF

size: .
V: TRBV6-4
J: TRBJ2-1
CDR3: CASSDSSSGSGEQFF

size: .
V: TRBV7-9
J: TRBJ1-2
CDR3: CASTMSTTYGYTF

size: .
V: TRBV7-6
J: TRBJ1-1
CDR3: CASSLDTGNTEAFF

size: .
V: TRBV19
J: TRBJ2-7
CDR3: CASTPGTGSYEQYF

size: .
V: TRBV7-2
J: TRBJ2-5
CDR3: CASSFEGAKETQYF

size: .
V: TRBV6-5
J: TRBJ2-7
CDR3: CASSYEDGGNEQYF

size: .
V: TRBV9
J: TRBJ1-1
CDR3: CASSVNSNTEAFF

size: .
V: TRBV6-5
J: TRBJ1-4
CDR3: CASSYRSRSEKLFF

size: .
V: TRBV19
J: TRBJ1-1
CDR3: CASSAGQLNTEAFF

size: .
V: TRBV30
J: TRBJ2-1
CDR3: CAWARTSGVYNEQFF

size: .
V: TRBV4-1
J: TRBJ1-1
CDR3: CASSRGDRDDTEAFF

size: .
V: TRBV4-1
J: TRBJ2-7
CDR3: CASSQGIWESFGMEQYF

size: .
V: TRBV7-2
J: TRBJ1-5
CDR3: CASSRTGLSQPQHF

size: .
V: TRBV15
J: TRBJ1-4
CDR3: CATSGQTATNEKLFF

size: .
V: TRBV11-2
J: TRBJ2-4
CDR3: CASRSSRVSVAKNIQYF

size: .
V: TRBV21-1
J: TRBJ2-5
CDR3: CASSKRRETQYF

size: .
V: TRBV5-3
J: TRBJ2-7
CDR3: CARSFPRGTDLLNSNEPEPF

size: .
V: TRBV5-1
J: TRBJ2-5
CDR3: CASSSKLAVVEAQYF

size: .
V: TRBV5-1
J: TRBJ2-5
CDR3: CASSLVTGGHETQYF

size: .
V: TRBV27
J: TRBJ1-1
CDR3: CASSQLLGDTEAFF

size: .
V: TRBV27
J: TRBJ2-3
CDR3: CASKKHGAGGVTDTQYF

size: .
V: TRBV15
J: TRBJ2-5
CDR3: CATSRTPETIQETQYF

size: .
V: TRBV2
J: TRBJ1-1
CDR3: CASSADNENTEAFF

size: once
V: TRBV27
J: TRBJ2-3
CDR3: CASSLAGELIDTQYF

size: .
V: TRBV18
J: TRBJ1-2
CDR3: CASSPLRDSSGYTF

size: .
V: TRBV4-2
J: TRBJ2-1
CDR3: CASSPSEGGLVLNEQFF

size: .
V: TRBV10-3
J: TRBJ2-7
CDR3: CAISESSGLVSYEQYF

size: .
V: TRBV5-1
J: TRBJ1-1
CDR3: CASSLITGEDTEAFF

size: .
V: TRBV27
J: TRBJ1-2
CDR3: CASSLMPDRPRGYTF

size: .
V: TRBV6-5
J: TRBJ2-3
CDR3: CASSSLAGNTDTQYF

size: .
V: TRBV7-8
J: TRBJ2-7
CDR3: CASSLDRVGQYF

size: .
V: TRBV5-4
J: TRBJ2-3
CDR3: CASSVPGQYSFTDTQYF

size: .
V: TRBV6-5
J: TRBJ1-4
CDR3: CASSYSTGVEKLFF

size: .
V: TRBV5-1
J: TRBJ2-5
CDR3: CASSVAQGAARTQYF

size: .
V: TRBV6-5
J: TRBJ2-7
CDR3: CASSYSVGRDEQYF

size: .
V: TRBV6-1
J: TRBJ2-3
CDR3: CASTKDRGFTDTQYF

size: .
V: TRBV7-9
J: TRBJ2-5
CDR3: CASSPGSGGYQETQYF